The entry that follows covers one T cell receptor (beta chain) sequence. Its cognate antigen is unknown. This sample is part of a study of cytomegalovirus exposure and HLA in healthy donors. Across the whole study: Among about 179 million T cells, an earlier analysis found about 110 million unique TCR beta sequences. Study-wide results and limits: CMV serostatus was the only recorded immune exposure for donors. Reportedly, cytomegalovirus status was diagnosed with high sensitivity and specificity. There were around 160 TCR beta chains listed as cytomegalovirus-associated.

Primers included in the PCR were 60 Vbeta and 13 Jbeta primers. Sequenced by immunoSEQ multiplex PCR; TCRdb stores in-frame clones only, minus some. Of roughly 150,000 clones in the sample, 81% are singletons; the top ten hold 1% to 1.5%. The specimen sequenced was PBMCs. The receptor's source is a man in his fifties or sixties in good health and CMV-seropositive.

CDR3: CASSLNQATYEQYF. The DNA for the CDR3 is TGCGCCAGCAGCTTAAACCAAGCCACCTACGAGCAGTACTTC. The chain uses TRBV5-1 and TRBJ2-7; D not resolved. This CDR3 spans 14 amino acids. Germline-derived CDR1 and CDR2 are SGHRS and YFSETQ. Trimming took off 2 bases at V and 2 bases at J, with 11 bases between the two ends.